Below are 5 T cell receptor beta chains sequenced from a single sample in a study of cytomegalovirus exposure and HLA in healthy donors. PCR used 60 Vbeta primers and 13 Jbeta primers. Only in-frame clones appear in the TCRdb table, and some are missing; sequencing was by immunoSEQ multiplex PCR. The data show 100,000 to 150,000 clones, around 80% seen once. The sequenced sample consisted of PBMCs. The receptors were gathered from a woman aged 55-70 years in good health and CMV-seropositive.

This chain connects TRBV30 to TRBJ1-5; D remains unclear. The CDR3 contains 17 residues. CDR1 is GTSNPN and CDR2 is SVGIG in the germline V gene (reference sequence). V was pared by 2 bases and J by 2 bases, with 19 bases between. CDR3 bases: TGTGCCTGGAGTACGGGAACACCCAGGTGGGGCAATCAGCCCCAGCATTTT. It encodes CAWSTGTPRWGNQPQHF.

The chain uses TRBV18 and TRBJ2-6; TRBD1 aligns across 12 bases. This CDR3 is built from 18 residues. Trimming took 3 bases from V and 4 from J; bases not matched to a gene: 7. Germline loops: CDR1 KGHSH, CDR2 LQKENI. The CDR3 protein is CASSPGQGALGGANVLTF. CDR3 nucleotide sequence: TGTGCCAGCTCACCGGGACAGGGGGCTTTGGGAGGGGCCAACGTCCTGACTTTC.

The V and J genes are TRBV19 and TRBJ2-1, with D perhaps matching TRBD1 (5 bases). Trimming left V 3 bases short and J 2 bases short, with 14 bases between. From germline, CDR1 is LNHDA and CDR2 SQIVND (reference sequence). The CDR3 totals 16 residues. CDR3 loop: CASSIRAEIAYNEQFF. CDR3 sequence (DNA): TGTGCCAGTAGTATCAGGGCAGAAATAGCCTACAATGAGCAGTTCTTC.

The gene calls are TRBV5-1 and TRBJ2-1; 7 bases fit TRBD2. CDR1 and CDR2 from the germline V gene are SGHRS and YFSETQ. The CDR3 extends over 15 amino acids. V was clipped by 0 bases and J by 7 bases; unmatched bases: 7. CDR3 coding DNA: TGCGCCAGCAGCTTGGGCGGGAGCTCTCGGAATGAGCAGTTCTTC. Protein sequence: CASSLGGSSRNEQFF. Filled out from reference TRBV5-1 and TRBJ2-1, the complete variable domain reads KAGVTQTPRYLIKTRGQQVTLSCSPISGHRSVSWYQQTPGQGLQFLFEYFSETQRNKGNFPGRFSGRQFSNSRSEMNVSTLELGDSALYLCASSLGGSSRNEQFFGPGTRLTVL.

The rearrangement links TRBV6-5 to TRBJ1-2; no reliable D call. The V gene lost 5 bases and the J gene lost 6 bases, with 19 bases spanning the gap. The CDR3 length is 15 residues. Germline V gives CDR1 MNHEY, CDR2 SVGAGI. CDR3 sequence reads: CASSRTPEMGDGYTF. CDR3 DNA: TGTGCCAGCAGTCGCACCCCCGAGATGGGAGATGGCTACACCTTC.